One sample yielded the 25 T cell receptor beta chains listed below, sequenced in a study of T cells in Graves' hyperthyroidism and ophthalmopathy. Using RNA transcripts as the source, TCR beta CDR3 regions were amplified. TCR CDR3 regions were first amplified by RT-PCR with HTBI primers. MiXCR was run by TCRdb on the multiplex PCR reads, yielding one entry per CDR3 protein. The sample holds 700,000 or so distinct CDR3 sequences, around 17% seen once. The sample consisted of blood. The receptors stem from a man younger than 35 with Graves' hyperthyroidism.

CDR3 bases: TGCGCCAGCAGCTCGGCTAGCGGGACCTACGAGCAGTACTTC. This sequence encodes CASSSASGTYEQYF. The chain recombines TRBV5-1 with TRBJ2-7, with TRBD2 matching 9 bases. Germline V CDR1 and CDR2: SGHRS, YFSETQ. This CDR3 region has 14 residues. V gave up 3 bases and J gave up 2 bases; unmatched junction bases: 3.

V gene TRBV16 combines with J gene TRBJ1-1; D may be TRBD1 (5 bases). In germline, CDR1 is KGHSY, CDR2 FQNENV. With 3 bases removed from V and 4 bases from J, the gap between germline ends came to 9 bases. There are 13 residues in the CDR3. For the CDR3, the DNA is TGTGCCAGCAGCCAGGCCAGGGCCACTGAAGCTTTCTTT. Translated, it gives CASSQARATEAFF.

This clonotype has a handful of counts. The V gene is TRBV7-9, the J gene TRBJ2-7; D is ambiguous. The CDR3 covers 15 residues. The V gene's germline CDR1 is SEHNR and CDR2 FQNEAQ (reference sequence). V lost 4 bases, J lost 7 bases, and 20 bases lay in between. CDR3 nucleotides: TGTGCCAGCAGCTCATTCGGGCCGAGTCTAGGGGAGCAGTACTTC. Translation gives CASSSFGPSLGEQYF. The variable domain in full, with the rest retrieved from reference TRBV7-9 and TRBJ2-7, is DTGVSQNPRHKITKRGQNVTFRCDPISEHNRLYWYRQTLGQGPEFLTYFQNEAQLEKSRLLSDRFSAERPKGSFSTLEIQRTEQGDSAMYLCASSSFGPSLGEQYFGPGTRLTVT.

The V and J genes are TRBV6-2 or TRBV6-3 and TRBJ2-7, with 8 bases matching TRBD1. Per the germline V gene, CDR1 is MNHEY and CDR2 is SVGEGT. This CDR3 region has 15 residues. J gave up 7 bases and V 5 bases, and 13 bases lay outside the gene matches. This chain's CDR3 is CASSAPRQGRREQYF. The CDR3 DNA is TGTGCCAGCAGTGCCCCGCGACAGGGGAGGAGGGAGCAGTACTTC.

This clonotype has more than one count but fewer than ten. The V gene is TRBV6-1, the J gene TRBJ1-1; possible D gene TRBD1, 5 bases. V lost 8 bases to trimming and J lost 5 bases, with 18 bases between them. Looked up from germline, CDR1 is MNHNS and CDR2 is SASEGT. There are 14 residues in the CDR3. The DNA of the CDR3 is TGTGCCAGCTTTCCCAACGGGGCGGGGACTGAAGCTTTCTTT. Protein product: CASFPNGAGTEAFF.

This clonotype was observed many times. The chain carries TRBV6-2 or TRBV6-3 and TRBJ2-1; D unresolved. V was pared by 4 bases and J by 12 bases, with 13 bases between. This CDR3 is built from 12 residues. Germline V lookup: CDR1 MNHEY, CDR2 SVGEGT. The CDR3 nucleotides read TGTGCCAGCAGTTCGATGACCCGGGTGCAGTTCTTC. It codes for CASSSMTRVQFF.

This clonotype was seen repeatedly, ten times or more. This chain uses TRBV30 with TRBJ1-5, with TRBD1 matching 8 bases. The germline V gene has CDR1 GTSNPN and CDR2 SVGIG (reference sequence). The CDR3 has 13 residues. The junction had 3 bases not matched to a gene; V was cut back by 7 bases and J by 1 base. Here the CDR3 DNA reads TGTGCCTTCAGGGGGCAGAGCAATCAGCCCCAGCATTTT. It specifies CAFRGQSNQPQHF.

This chain links TRBV24-1 with TRBJ1-2, with D unclear. This CDR3 region has 16 residues. In germline, CDR1 is KGHDR, CDR2 SFDVKD. V dropped 3 bases and J dropped 4 bases, with 17 bases sitting between them. The CDR3 coding sequence is TGTGCCACCAGTGATCCATCCGTGTTGGACCTCTATGGCTACACCTTC. It yields the protein CATSDPSVLDLYGYTF.

This clonotype was observed many times. V gene TRBV18 combines with J gene TRBJ1-1; D is undetermined. The CDR3 runs 12 residues. The V and J ends lost 2 bases and 8 bases respectively, with 9 bases between them. CDR1 is KGHSH and CDR2 is LQKENI in the germline V gene. The CDR3 nucleotides are TGTGCCAGCTCACCAAATGGTGGAGAAGCTTTCTTT. As protein: CASSPNGGEAFF.

This clonotype showed up just a few times. The J gene is TRBJ2-1, the V gene TRBV10-3, with D unresolved. The CDR3 is made up of 12 amino acids. Germline assignment: CDR1 ENHRY and CDR2 SYGVKD. Trimming removed 6 bases from V and 0 bases from J, with 3 bases in between. CDR3 sequence reads: CAIRSSYNEQFF. CDR3 nucleotides: TGTGCCATCAGGAGCTCCTACAATGAGCAGTTCTTC.

This clonotype was detected ten times or more. The chain carries TRBV11-1 and TRBJ1-2; 8 bases line up with TRBD1. CDR1 is SGHAT, CDR2 FQDESV, per germline (reference sequence). The ends lost 7 bases at V and 4 bases at J; junction bases unmatched: 5. The length of the CDR3 is 13 residues. In DNA form, the CDR3 reads TGTGCCAGCACCAATGGACAGGGCTATGGCTACACCTTC. It codes for CASTNGQGYGYTF.

This chain uses TRBV27 with TRBJ1-2; 8 bases are a match to TRBD1. Germline V lookup: CDR1 MNHEY, CDR2 SMNVEV (reference sequence). Losses at the gene ends were 6 bases for V and 7 bases for J; bases not matched to a gene: 7. The CDR3 runs 13 residues. The CDR3, as DNA: TGTGCCAGCAGCTTGACAGGGGTTCTTGGCTACACCTTC. Protein: CASSLTGVLGYTF.

This chain joins TRBV15 and TRBJ1-5; 12 bases are a match to TRBD1. The V segment lost 1 base and the J segment 4 bases; nucleotides outside the gene matches: 5. The CDR3 has 17 amino acids. Germline lookup yields CDR1 LNHNV and CDR2 YYDKDF (reference sequence). The CDR3 DNA follows: TGTGCCACCAGCAGAGGCGGGACAGGGGGCTTGAATCAGCCCCAGCATTTT. Translated: CATSRGGTGGLNQPQHF.

This clonotype has at least ten counts. The CDR3 bases are TGTGCCAGCAGGGAGGGTGGTCAGCCCCAGCATTTT. It translates to CASREGGQPQHF. The chain recombines TRBV6-1 with TRBJ1-5; the D is unclear. This CDR3 contains 12 residues. The germline gives CDR1 MNHNS, CDR2 SASEGT. Trimming removed 6 bases from V and 6 bases from J, with 9 bases in between.

This clonotype was counted ten times or more. This chain uses TRBV3-1 with TRBJ1-2; 11 bases are shared with TRBD1. The CDR3 has 14 residues. Trimming at V came to 4 bases and at J to 3 bases, leaving 1 base not matched to a gene. The germline V gene has CDR1 LGHDT and CDR2 YNNKEL (reference sequence). The CDR3 nucleotides are TGTGCCAGCAGCCTGGGACAGGGGGACTATGGCTACACCTTC. This sequence encodes CASSLGQGDYGYTF.

This clonotype was recorded at least ten times. V is TRBV27 and J is TRBJ2-1; D gene unclear. The CDR3 has 13 residues. The germline V and J ends were trimmed by 5 bases and 10 bases, with 15 bases remaining between them. Germline assignment: CDR1 MNHEY and CDR2 SMNVEV (reference sequence). The DNA for the CDR3 is TGTGCCAGCAGTCCCTCCATGATAGGGGAGCAGTTCTTC. Its translation: CASSPSMIGEQFF.

This chain uses TRBV20-1 with TRBJ1-5; 8 bases match TRBD1. Losses at the gene ends were 5 bases for V and 7 bases for J; bases not matched to a gene: 10. Germline CDR1 and CDR2: DFQATT and SNEGSKA (reference sequence). CDR3 length: 14 amino acids. The CDR3 DNA follows: TGCAGTGCTGGCGACAGGGGCGGGGGGCAGCCCCAGCATTTT. This encodes CSAGDRGGGQPQHF.

The genes are TRBV20-1 and TRBJ2-3; possible D gene TRBD1, 5 bases. CDR3 length equals 13 residues. The germline gives CDR1 DFQATT, CDR2 SNEGSKA (reference sequence). Deletions cut 6 bases from V and 0 bases from J, with 10 bases between. The CDR3 bases are TGCAGTGCCAACCGACAGAGCACAGATACGCAGTATTTT. It is translated as CSANRQSTDTQYF.

The chain combines TRBV10-3 with TRBJ1-5; weak D call: TRBD1 (6 bases). V dropped 1 base and J dropped 3 bases, with 10 bases sitting between them. The germline gives CDR1 ENHRY, CDR2 SYGVKD. The CDR3 length is 15 residues. CDR3 region: CAISELGGINQPQHF. DNA for the CDR3: TGTGCCATCAGTGAGTTGGGGGGCATCAATCAGCCCCAGCATTTT.

The chain links TRBV30 to TRBJ1-3; 7 positions match TRBD1. Germline CDR1 reads GTSNPN; CDR2 reads SVGIG (reference sequence). The CDR3 is made up of 14 amino acids. The ends lost 8 bases at V and 0 bases at J; junction bases unmatched: 7. The CDR3 sequence is CASRDSLSGNTIYF. CDR3 DNA: TGTGCCAGCCGGGACAGCCTCTCTGGAAACACCATATATTTT.

This sequence joins TRBV20-1 and TRBJ2-7, with TRBD1 identical over 11 bases. The CDR3 sequence is 12 residues long. The ends lost 4 bases at V and 5 bases at J; junction bases unmatched: 1. Germline assignment: CDR1 DFQATT and CDR2 SNEGSKA (reference sequence). The CDR3 loop is CSATGQGDEQYF. In DNA, the CDR3 is TGCAGTGCTACGGGACAGGGGGACGAGCAGTACTTC.

This clonotype was counted ten times or more. The chain combines TRBV20-1 with TRBJ2-7; 10 bases are shared with TRBD2. CDR1 DFQATT and CDR2 SNEGSKA come from the germline V gene (reference sequence). CDR3 size: 14 residues. V shed 6 bases, J shed 4 bases, and the junction held 9 bases outside the gene matches. CDR3 bases: TGCAGTGCCAACTCCGGGACTAGCGTGTACGAGCAGTACTTC. This codes for CSANSGTSVYEQYF.

The chain couples TRBV12-3 or TRBV12-4 to TRBJ2-2, with D perhaps TRBD2 (6 bases). V was clipped by 2 bases and J by 7 bases, with 11 bases between them. CDR3 size: 14 residues. The CDR3: CASSLRREIGELFF. The CDR3 DNA follows: TGTGCCAGCAGTTTAAGGAGGGAAATCGGGGAGCTGTTTTTT.

This clonotype was detected many times. V is TRBV12-3 or TRBV12-4 and J is TRBJ2-7; a weak D match, TRBD1 (6 bases). With 6 bases removed from V and 2 bases from J, the gap between germline ends came to 14 bases. CDR3 length: 14 residues. The CDR3 sequence: CASSGQPVTYEQYF. CDR3 DNA: TGTGCCAGCAGCGGACAGCCGGTTACCTACGAGCAGTACTTC.

Many counts were recorded for this clonotype. This rearrangement joins TRBV28 to TRBJ2-3; D gene uncertain. V was cut by 5 bases and J by 6 bases, with 12 bases left in between. There are 13 residues in the CDR3. Looked up from germline, CDR1 is MDHEN and CDR2 is SYDVKM. CDR3 in DNA: TGTGCCAGCAGTCCAGCTCCTGCGGATACGCAGTATTTT. It yields the protein CASSPAPADTQYF.